The next 14 T cell receptor beta chains were all read from a single sample in a study of neoadjuvant anti-PD-1 for oral cavity cancer. Specified time point: after neoadjuvant nivolumab, at surgical resection. Clones were read by immunoSEQ multiplex PCR, and TCRdb kept only the in-frame ones, dropping some. Of just under 70,000 clones in the sample, roughly 85% are singletons; the top ten hold nearly 3.5%. Material: PBMCs, obtained after nivolumab (anti-PD-1) treatment. The receptor set was obtained from a person aged 35 to 85 with oral cavity squamous cell carcinoma.

V is TRBV10-3 and J is TRBJ2-1, with 10 bases identical to TRBD2. The CDR3 consists of 13 residues. The germline gives CDR1 ENHRY, CDR2 SYGVKD. The J segment lost 5 bases and the V segment lost 9 bases, leaving 4 bases of the junction unmatched. The CDR3: CAIKREGDNEQFF. CDR3 bases: TGTGCCATTAAGCGGGAGGGCGACAATGAGCAGTTCTTC.

The rearrangement joins TRBV5-4 to TRBJ2-7; 8 positions agree with TRBD1. Germline-derived CDR1 and CDR2 are SGHNT and YYREEE (reference sequence). This CDR3 has 14 amino acids. V lost 5 bases and J lost 1; bases outside the gene matches: 5. The CDR3 DNA sequence: TGTGCCAGCAGAGGCGACAGGGGATCCTACGAGCAGTACTTC. It is translated as CASRGDRGSYEQYF.

The J gene is TRBJ2-1, the V gene TRBV28; weak D call: TRBD1 (6 bases). The CDR3 is 14 amino acids. V was trimmed by 3 bases and J by 4 bases, leaving 10 bases between them. Per germline, CDR1 MDHEN and CDR2 SYDVKM. DNA of the CDR3: TGTGCCAGCAGTTTGAGGGGACAATACAATGAGCAGTTCTTC. Its protein product is CASSLRGQYNEQFF.

On this clone itself: This same CDR3 is encoded by further DNA sequences in the sample. The DNA for the CDR3 is TGTGCCATCAGTGACCGACAGGGGCCCTACGAGCAGTACTTC. It codes for CAISDRQGPYEQYF. The chain combines TRBV10-3 with TRBJ2-7; 8 nucleotides agree with TRBD1. Germline assignment: CDR1 ENHRY and CDR2 SYGVKD. V trimming: 3 bases; J trimming: 2 bases; junction bases outside the gene matches: 3. There are 14 residues in the CDR3.

The gene calls are TRBV11-2 and TRBJ2-3; D tentatively fits TRBD1 or TRBD2 (6 bases each). The germline gives CDR1 SGHAT, CDR2 FQNNGV. Trimming pared 1 base from V and 4 bases from J, leaving 15 bases between. The CDR3 contains 16 residues. Written as DNA, the CDR3 is TGTGCCAGCAGCTTAGTTGGGGGGCGAGGAGCAGATACGCAGTATTTT. This encodes CASSLVGGRGADTQYF.

This chain connects TRBV7-2 to TRBJ2-7; 9 bases match TRBD1. This CDR3 region has 16 residues. V lost 1 base, J lost 1 base, and 5 bases stayed unmatched. CDR1 is SGHTA and CDR2 is FQGNSA in the germline V gene. The CDR3 reads CASSLGTGTGSYEQYF. CDR3 DNA sequence: TGTGCCAGCAGCTTAGGAACCGGGACAGGGTCCTACGAGCAGTACTTC.

The chain couples TRBV10-3 to TRBJ2-1, with 11 bases aligning to TRBD2. The length of the CDR3 is 18 residues. Germline trimming cut 2 bases from V and 7 bases from J; bases unmatched to any gene: 13. The germline CDR1 and CDR2 sequences are ENHRY and SYGVKD. Here the CDR3 DNA reads TGTGCCATCAGTGAGATTAGCGGGAGGGCCTTAGAGTTGAATGAGCAGTTCTTC. Its translation: CAISEISGRALELNEQFF.

The chain employs TRBV30 and TRBJ2-5; D remains unclear. V was pared by 3 bases and J by 5 bases, with 7 bases between. Germline V gene sequence: CDR1 GTSNPN, CDR2 SVGIG (reference sequence). CDR3 length: 11 amino acids. CDR3 protein: CAWSTGETQYF. CDR3 in DNA: TGTGCCTGGAGCACCGGGGAGACCCAGTACTTC.

The rearrangement uses TRBV28 and TRBJ2-3; D not certain. This CDR3 has 15 amino acids. Trimming cost V 2 bases and J 0 bases, with 9 bases left between them. CDR1 and CDR2 (germline): MDHEN, SYDVKM. CDR3 DNA: TGTGCCAGCAGTTTAGGGCTTTCTAGCACAGATACGCAGTATTTT. Protein product: CASSLGLSSTDTQYF.

J is TRBJ2-1 and V is TRBV7-9, with D perhaps assigned TRBD1 or TRBD2 (7 bases each). Germline CDR1 is SEHNR and CDR2 is FQNEAQ (reference sequence). Trimming stripped 5 bases from V and 5 bases from J, with 28 bases between. This CDR3 has 19 amino acids. The CDR3: CASSTQGGREMAGDNEQFF. The CDR3, as DNA: TGTGCCAGCAGCACCCAGGGGGGGCGGGAGATGGCCGGAGACAATGAGCAGTTCTTC.

J is TRBJ1-4 and V is TRBV7-9; a possible D gene is TRBD1 (5 bases). CDR3 length: 17 residues. Germline V gives CDR1 SEHNR, CDR2 FQNEAQ (reference sequence). The V end lost 5 bases, the J end lost 0 bases, and 16 bases lay between the germline ends. The CDR3 region is CASSRRAGDATNEKLFF. CDR3 coding DNA: TGTGCCAGCAGCCGTCGGGCGGGGGATGCAACTAATGAAAAACTGTTTTTT.

The chain employs TRBV9 and TRBJ2-4; D is unresolved. The CDR3 covers 13 residues. Trimming pared 1 base from V and 9 bases from J, leaving 11 bases between. The V gene's germline CDR1 is SGDLS and CDR2 YYNGEE. For the CDR3, the DNA is TGTGCCAGCAGCGTAAAGCTCAGGAGCATTCAGTACTTC. It yields the protein CASSVKLRSIQYF.

The chain recombines TRBV29-1 with TRBJ2-2; 11 bases line up with TRBD1. Germline CDR1 and CDR2: SQVTM and ANQGSEA. This CDR3 has 14 amino acids. As DNA, the CDR3 is TGCAGTGCCCCGGGACAGGGGGACACCGGGGAGCTGTTTTTT. Translated: CSAPGQGDTGELFF.

The V gene is TRBV6-6, the J gene TRBJ2-5; 8 nucleotides align to TRBD2. V dropped 5 bases and J dropped 4; count of bases not matched to a gene: 12. Germline lookup yields CDR1 MNHNY and CDR2 SVGAGI (reference sequence). This CDR3 is built from 16 residues. CDR3 DNA: TGTGCCAGCAGTCTCGGGAGGGCCGTCCTTGCAGAGACCCAGTACTTC. Amino acid sequence: CASSLGRAVLAETQYF.